This T cell receptor (beta chain) originates from a study of blood T cell repertoires in COVID-19. Clones were sequenced by immunoSEQ multiplex PCR, and TCRdb holds only the in-frame ones, with some missing. The table lists 200,000 to 250,000 clones, about nine tenths of them singletons, with roughly 0.95% in the top ten. J gave up 7 bases and V 5 bases, and 10 bases lay outside the gene matches. CDR1 is SGHNT and CDR2 is YENEEA in the germline V gene. The CDR3 runs to 15 residues. Material: PBMCs or T cells enriched from blood (not recorded which). This TCR came from a man aged 45-65 years who had been exposed to COVID-19. The chain employs TRBV11-3 and TRBJ2-1, with 8 nucleotides matching TRBD1. The CDR3 region is CASSLPRTGRNEQFF. CDR3 sequence (DNA): TGTGCCAGCAGCCTCCCGCGGACAGGGAGAAATGAGCAGTTCTTC.